This entry concerns a single T cell receptor (beta chain). The data were obtained in a study of regulatory T cells in long-lasting Graves disease. Libraries of TCR beta came from iRepertoire HTBI primers plus Arm-PCR of CDR3 regions. TCRdb fed the multiplex PCR reads into MiXCR, producing one record per CDR3 protein. Here the sample spans over 450,000 distinct CDR3 sequences, 20% to 25% being singletons. V was trimmed by 3 bases and J by 4 bases, leaving 13 bases between them. The CDR3 runs 15 residues. The time point is: persistent/refractory GD, antithyroid drugs over 5 years with positive TRAb. The TCR library was made from RNA that had been extracted from PBMCs in TRIzol.

The rearrangement uses TRBV12-3 or TRBV12-4 and TRBJ2-1; D call uncertain. The sequence was obtained from a female donor with Graves disease. The sample here was peripheral blood mononuclear cells (PBMCs), taken when the disease was refractory, from a patient treated with antithyroid drugs. In DNA, the CDR3 is TGTGCCAGCAGTTTCATGAGCCGCAGTTACAATGAGCAGTTCTTC. It specifies CASSFMSRSYNEQFF.